This T cell receptor beta chain comes out of a study of OX40 agonist ivuxolimab in advanced cancers. The wider study: With ivuxolimab, an agonistic anti-OX40 (CD134) antibody, patients were treated. Every 2 weeks, patients received ivuxolimab intravenously, dosed at 0.01 to 10 mg/kg. Antecedent anti-PD-1, anti-PD-L1 or anti-CTLA-4 therapy was permissible, with 30% to 50% having received some. Partial responses were observed in three patients, of whom one had hepatocellular carcinoma and two had cutaneous melanoma.

Using immunoSEQ multiplex PCR, the repertoire was profiled, and TCRdb retains in-frame clones only, with some absent. The top ten clones hold 5.5% of a sample with 75,000 to 100,000 clones, less than 90% of them seen once. J lost 4 bases, V lost 8 bases, and 7 bases had no gene match. Germline loops: CDR1 GTSNPN, CDR2 SVGIG (reference sequence). The CDR3 runs 13 residues. The rearrangement joins TRBV30 to TRBJ2-5; TRBD2 matches at 10 bases. The clonotype comes from an adult with an advanced solid tumor such as melanoma, head and neck, liver or kidney cancer. Source: CD4+ or CD8+ T cells sorted from blood, taken in a trial of the OX40 agonist ivuxolimab. Written as DNA, the CDR3 is TGTGCCGGGGAAAGCGGGAGGGGAGAGACCCAGTACTTC. This gives the protein CAGESGRGETQYF.